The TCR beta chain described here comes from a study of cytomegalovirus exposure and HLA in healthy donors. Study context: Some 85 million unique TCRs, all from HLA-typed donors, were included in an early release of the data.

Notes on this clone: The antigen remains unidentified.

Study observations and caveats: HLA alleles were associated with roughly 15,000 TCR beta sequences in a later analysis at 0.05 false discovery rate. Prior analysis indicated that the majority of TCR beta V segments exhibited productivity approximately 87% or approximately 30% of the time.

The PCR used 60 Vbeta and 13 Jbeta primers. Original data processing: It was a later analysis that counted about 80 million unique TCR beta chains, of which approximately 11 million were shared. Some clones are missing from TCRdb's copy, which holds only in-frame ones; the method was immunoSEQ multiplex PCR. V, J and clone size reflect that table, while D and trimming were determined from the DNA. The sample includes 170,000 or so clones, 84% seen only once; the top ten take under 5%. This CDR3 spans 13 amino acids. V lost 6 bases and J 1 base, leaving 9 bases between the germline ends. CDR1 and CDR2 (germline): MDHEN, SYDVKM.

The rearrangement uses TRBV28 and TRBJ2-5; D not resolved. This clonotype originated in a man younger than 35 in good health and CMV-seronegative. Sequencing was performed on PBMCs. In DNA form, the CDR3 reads TGTGCCAGCAGCCCCCGCGTCCAAGAGACCCAGTACTTC. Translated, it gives CASSPRVQETQYF.